This is a list of T cell receptor beta chains from one sample in a study of blood T cell repertoires in COVID-19. This table comes from immunoSEQ multiplex PCR, and its TCRdb copy is limited to in-frame clones, with some not included. Among 300,000 or so clones listed, around four fifths were seen once. Sequenced sample: peripheral blood. These receptors originate from a woman between 45 and 65 years old with active or convalescent COVID-19. Both conserved end residues are part of each CDR3. The D gene is left open where the match is weak. Size tells how often a clone was seen (once, few, many) or the class of an expanded clone, and some rows leave it out.

>TRBJ1-4|13|TRBV12-3/TRBV12-4|TRBD1|.
TGTGCCAGCAGGGGACAGGGAAATGAAAAACTGTTTTTT
CASRGQGNEKLFF
>TRBJ2-7|15|TRBV6-1|TRBD2|.
TGTGCCAGCAGTGAAAGGGCGGGAGGCTCCTACGAGCAGTACTTC
CASSERAGGSYEQYF
>TRBJ1-2|15|TRBV7-9|TRBD1|.
TGTGCCAGCAGCCTCCAGACCGGGACAGCCCTCAGCTACACCTTC
CASSLQTGTALSYTF
>TRBJ2-3|15|TRBV5-4|TRBD2|.
TGTGCCAGCAGCCCAGCGGGGACTAGCGGAGATACGCAGTATTTT
CASSPAGTSGDTQYF
>TRBJ1-2|11|TRBV29-1|TRBD1|.
TGCAGCGGCGGGACAGGGAATGGCTACACCTTC
CSGGTGNGYTF
>TRBJ1-2|14|TRBV7-2|TRBD1|.
TGTGCCAGCAGCTTATTAGGGGGACAGGGGGCTAACACCTTC
CASSLLGGQGANTF
>TRBJ2-2|12|TRBV27|.|.
TGTGCCAGCAGCCTAATCAACGGGGAGCTGTTTTTT
CASSLINGELFF
>TRBJ2-7|17|TRBV7-9|TRBD2|.
TGTGCCAGCAGCCAAGGACTAGCGGGAGTGGGGGCCTACGAGCAGTACTTC
CASSQGLAGVGAYEQYF
>TRBJ2-2|14|TRBV7-9|.|few
TGTGCCAGCAGCTTAATCCCGAGAGCCGGGGAGCTGTTTTTT
CASSLIPRAGELFF
>TRBJ2-1|15|TRBV6-5|.|.
TGTGCCAGCAGTTACTCAGAGTTATCGGCCCAGCGGAGGTTCTTC
CASSYSELSAQRRFF
>TRBJ2-7|14|TRBV7-8|.|.
TGTGCCAGCAGCTTAGGAACTCTTGACTACGAGCAGTACTTC
CASSLGTLDYEQYF
>TRBJ2-3|15|TRBV18|.|.
TGTGCCAGCTCACCGAACGGAGGCGGCACAGATACGCAGTATTTT
CASSPNGGGTDTQYF
>TRBJ2-7|15|TRBV11-2|TRBD1|.
TGTGCCAGCAGCTTAACTCGGACAGGGTTCTACGAGCAGTACTTC
CASSLTRTGFYEQYF
>TRBJ2-2|15|TRBV28|TRBD2|once
TGTGCCAGCGGACTTGGGCTAGCGGGAGCCGGGGAGCTGTTTTTT
CASGLGLAGAGELFF
>TRBJ1-1|15|TRBV5-1|TRBD1|.
TGCGCCAGCAGCCTGGGACAGGCGATGAACACTGAAGCTTTCTTT
CASSLGQAMNTEAFF
>TRBJ2-1|15|TRBV5-5|TRBD1|.
TGTGCCAGCAGCTTCGGACAGGGGGCCTACAATGAGCAGTTCTTC
CASSFGQGAYNEQFF
>TRBJ2-1|18|TRBV4-1|.|once
TGCGCCAGCAGCCAAGACCCCCCAGAGGTTAGCTCCTACAATGAGCAGTTCTTC
CASSQDPPEVSSYNEQFF
>TRBJ1-6|16|TRBV21-1|.|.
TGTGCCAGCAGCTCCCTTACAGGGGCAGTTGAATCACCCCTCCACTTT
CASSSLTGAVESPLHF
>TRBJ1-1|14|TRBV16|.|.
TGTGCCAGCAGACCACAGGGTCCAGCAACTGAAGCTTTCTTT
CASRPQGPATEAFF
>TRBJ1-1|15|TRBV5-6|.|.
TGTGCCAGCAGCCCACAACAGGGAGAGAACACTGAAGCTTTCTTT
CASSPQQGENTEAFF
>TRBJ2-7|15|TRBV6-5|.|.
TGTGCCAGCAGTCTCCAGGGTCTAAGCTCCTACGAGCAGTACTTC
CASSLQGLSSYEQYF
>TRBJ2-5|15|TRBV28|.|.
TGTGCCAGCAGTTTAATGGGCCCCCCCGGAGAGACCCAGTACTTC
CASSLMGPPGETQYF
>TRBJ1-5|15|TRBV15|.|.
TGTGCCACCAGCAGAGATATCCAGGCCAATCAGCCCCAGCATTTT
CATSRDIQANQPQHF
>TRBJ2-1|15|TRBV27|TRBD2|.
TGTGCCAGCAGTTTTTGGACTAGCGGAAACAATGAGCAGTTCTTC
CASSFWTSGNNEQFF
>TRBJ2-7|13|TRBV30|.|.
TGTGCCTGGAGTGTAGTTGAGCCGTATGTGCAGTACTTC
CAWSVVEPYVQYF
>TRBJ2-2|18|TRBV18|TRBD2|.
TGTGCCAGCTCACCACCACCTAGCGGGAGCCTGGACACCGGGGAGCTGTTTTTT
CASSPPPSGSLDTGELFF